The clone carrying this T cell receptor beta chain was seen only a few times. No antigen is known for it. This entry belongs to a study of T cell responses to AZD1222 COVID-19 vaccine. The CDR3 contains 16 residues. From germline, CDR1 is SGHRS and CDR2 YFSETQ. Trimming removed 1 base from V and 2 bases from J; junction bases left unmatched: 7. General study results and limits: Regions 160-218 and 743-854 held dominance among vaccine-associated CD4 TCRs, which spanned spike.

The protocol was immunoSEQ multiplex PCR, while the TCRdb copy is restricted to in-frame clones and leaves out a portion. Of about 120,000 clones detected, roughly 84% appear once; the ten largest clones hold under 10%. This chain links TRBV5-1 with TRBJ2-7; 9 bases align to TRBD1. The source material was peripheral blood, sampled on day 0 of AZD1222 vaccination. The receptor was derived from an adult in good health. CDR3 in amino acids: CASSLRRDRAPYEQYF. For the CDR3, the DNA is TGCGCCAGCAGCTTGAGACGGGACAGGGCCCCCTACGAGCAGTACTTC.